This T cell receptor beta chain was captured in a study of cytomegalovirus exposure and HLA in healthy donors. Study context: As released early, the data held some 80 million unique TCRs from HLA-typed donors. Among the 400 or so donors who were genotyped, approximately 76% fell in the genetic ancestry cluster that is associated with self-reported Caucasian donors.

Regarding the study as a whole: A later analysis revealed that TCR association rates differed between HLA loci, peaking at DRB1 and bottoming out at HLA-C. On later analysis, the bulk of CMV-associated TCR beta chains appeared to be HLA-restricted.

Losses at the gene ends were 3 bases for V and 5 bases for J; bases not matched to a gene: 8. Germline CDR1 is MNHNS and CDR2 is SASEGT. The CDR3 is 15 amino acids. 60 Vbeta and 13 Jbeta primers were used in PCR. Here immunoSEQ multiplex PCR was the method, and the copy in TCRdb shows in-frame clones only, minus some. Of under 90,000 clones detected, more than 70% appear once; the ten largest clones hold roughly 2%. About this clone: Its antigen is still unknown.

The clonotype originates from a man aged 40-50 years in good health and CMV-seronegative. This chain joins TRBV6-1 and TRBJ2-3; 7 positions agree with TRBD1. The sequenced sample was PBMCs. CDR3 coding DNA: TGTGCCAGCAGTGAGGTTCAGGGGGAAGGAGATACGCAGTATTTT. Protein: CASSEVQGEGDTQYF.